This T cell receptor beta chain was captured in a study of blood T cell repertoires in COVID-19. Study background: Researchers got acute and convalescent COVID-19 samples from the United States, Italy and Spain. Sample material is recorded as cDNA or gDNA derived from T cells, B-cell-depleted T cells, or PBMCs.

Trimming shortened V by 1 base and J by 4 bases, and 4 bases separated the two germline ends. This CDR3 has 12 amino acids. Germline V lookup: CDR1 SNHLY, CDR2 FYNNEI. As originally analysed: Amplifying reference gene primers gave estimates of nucleated cell counts. Data came from immunoSEQ multiplex PCR; TCRdb stores just in-frame clones and leaves some out. V, J and clone size were drawn from that table, and D and trimming were deduced from the DNA. The sample contains under 200,000 clones, over 80% of which appear only once. The sequence came from a woman aged 25-40 years with acute or convalescent COVID-19. Sample: peripheral blood. The rearrangement uses TRBV2 and TRBJ1-2; no definite D call. As DNA, the CDR3 is TGTGCCAGCAGTGAAGGGAGCTATGGCTACACCTTC. It encodes CASSEGSYGYTF.